The following is a TCR beta chain sequence with its context. Its antigen remains undetermined. No per-base quality is available; no much larger clone lies one base away. The data stem from a study of radiation and T cells in renal cell carcinoma (TCRdb year 2020). With regard to the full study: The samples were drawn from a clinical trial, where primary renal cell carcinomas were treated with 15 Gy of stereotactic body radiation therapy and then removed by nephrectomy 4 weeks afterward. A total of about 4 million unique CDR3 nucleotide sequences, encoding 2.5 million to 3 million unique CDR3 amino acid sequences, were found across all 50 or so samples. TCR beta sequencing covered over 50 samples in total, comprising some 25 tumors and 27 peripheral blood samples.

CDR1 and CDR2 are read off the germline V gene as SGHDN and FVKESK. Relative to germline, V is missing 6 bases and J is missing 1 base, with 0 bases of the junction outside any gene match. Including the terminal cysteine and phenylalanine, the CDR3 comprises 14 residues. Only the CDR3 region is kept as DNA, spanning 42 bases read in frame from base 1. The time point label here, explained by the study, means: baseline pretreatment blood. According to the study, the label for this sample's treatment or condition signals: 15 Gy SBRT to primary tumor, nephrectomy 4 weeks later. To track tumor-enriched clonotypes, serial peripheral blood was sampled from radiation-treated patients at baseline and at 2 weeks and 4 weeks after SBRT. All patients had renal cell carcinoma with clear cell pathology. Genomic DNA for TCR sequencing was prepared using the QIAamp DNA Blood Mini Kit (Qiagen). The analyses included only samples that passed all quality control checks.

The immunoSEQ kit was used, according to the manufacturer's recommendations, to generate TCR beta libraries from genomic DNA. To prepare the libraries, a first multiplex PCR with proprietary primers was run, followed by a second PCR that added unique barcodes, and a bead cleanup was done after each round. Each sample batch included a kit-provided positive control reaction and a negative control reaction. The final libraries were assessed on an Agilent 4200 TapeStation D1000 ScreenTape, pooled by volume, and quantified by qPCR. Sequencing was performed on an Illumina NextSeq500 with a MidOutput 150-cycle cartridge, and 156 Read1 and 15 Index1 cycles were run with kit custom primers. The pooled library was loaded at roughly 0.93 pM, with an approximately 21% PhiX control spiked in. In the source study's methods: The vendor-processed data were analyzed in R, and a clonotype was defined as all T cells that share the same CDR3 nucleotide sequence. For clone abundance analyses, frequencies were normalized to the 10,000 most abundant clones per sample. Public T cell clones, which averaged fewer than five per sample, were excluded before analysis. A difference in abundance of at least 32-fold between compartments was used to define tumor-enriched and baseline blood-enriched clonotypes. A beta-binomial differential abundance model was applied to find clonotypes that expanded or contracted between blood time points. Tumor-blood repertoire similarity was measured with the Baroni-Urbani and Buser coefficient, and group comparisons used two-tailed Wilcoxon tests in R. The table was pulled from immuneACCESS by TCRdb, which kept in-frame rearrangements only. Such tables lose some clones; where checked, under half of the loss comes from unresolved V genes, and the rest has no known cause. V and J calls plus clone size are reproduced from that table; the DNA served to infer D and trimming. This sample has 120,000 to 150,000 clones in its table, and 83% of those were observed once. The ten largest account for under 30% of the sample.

The paper as a whole reports these results and caveats: In blood, the top tumor clonotypes increased between baseline and 2 weeks post-radiation and then shrank by 4 weeks, which suggests that tumor-resident clones expanded only transiently. Because pretreatment tumor biopsies were not available, the study could not determine whether clonotypes were already present within the tumor at baseline. Dynamics of the blood repertoire were not tracked past 4 weeks after treatment. With a single-armed trial design, the study had no way to address how radiation dose or scheduling affects the TCR repertoire.

The sequence links TRBV14 to TRBJ2-2, and 9 junction bases match TRBD1. The specimen comprised blood, sampled from a patient whose treatment included radiotherapy and nephrectomy. The sequence came from a woman between 45 and 60 years old with renal cell carcinoma. The CDR3 region reads CASRGQGNTGELFF. The nucleotides are TGTGCCAGCAGGGGACAGGGGAACACCGGGGAGCTGTTTTTT.